This entry lists 22 T cell receptor beta chains sequenced from one sample in a study of T cell clonality in common variable immunodeficiency. Here immunoSEQ multiplex PCR was the method, and the copy in TCRdb shows in-frame clones only, minus some. Singletons are absent from the sample, which has more than 35,000 clones. Sequencing was done on a sample of peripheral blood mononuclear cells. These receptors were taken from a person between 18 and 75 years old in good health.

This clone is termed medium-sized. The CDR3 extends 3 residues past the end of the read, so its final part is completed from the germline J gene. The chain employs TRBV6-2 or TRBV6-3 and TRBJ2-2; tentatively, D is TRBD1 (6 bases). CDR3 length: 14 amino acids. Germline V lookup: CDR1 MNHEY, CDR2 SVGEGT. Between the trimmed V and J ends, which lost 6 bases and 5 bases, there was a span of 13 bases. The CDR3 loop is CASRQGLETGELFF. The CDR3 bases that were read are TGTGCCAGCAGACAGGGTCTGGAAACCGGGGAG.

This clone was recorded at least ten times. The DNA ends 3 residues before the CDR3 does, and the rest of the CDR3 is filled in from the germline J gene. The chain is built from TRBV28 and TRBJ2-5; TRBD1 is a possible D gene (5 bases). The germline V and J ends were trimmed by 1 base and 0 bases, with 15 bases remaining between them. The length of the CDR3 is 17 residues. Germline V lookup: CDR1 MDHEN, CDR2 SYDVKM. CDR3 loop: CASSLFGSGSYQETQYF. CDR3 bases read: TGTGCCAGCAGTTTATTCGGGTCAGGGTCCTACCAAGAGACC.

Concerning this clone: The read gets to within 3 residues of the CDR3 end, and the germline J gene fills in the rest. This chain uses TRBV7-9 with TRBJ2-4, with 8 bases fitting TRBD1. Germline CDR1 SEHNR, CDR2 FQNEAQ (reference sequence). This CDR3 is 13 amino acids long. This CDR3 is CASSLRQGYGQYF. The sequenced part of the CDR3 DNA is TGTGCCAGCAGCTTAAGACAGGGGTATGGT.

This clone was observed at least ten times. The read ends 3 residues before the CDR3 terminus; that terminus is restored from the germline J gene. The genes are TRBV20-1 and TRBJ2-7; a weak D match, TRBD1 (5 bases). Germline V lookup: CDR1 DFQATT, CDR2 SNEGSKA (reference sequence). This CDR3 comprises 12 residues. V was clipped by 3 bases and J by 2 bases, with 8 bases between them. This chain's CDR3 is CSASPRAYEQYF. The CDR3 bases that were read are TGCAGTGCTAGCCCCAGGGCCTACGAG.

The sample holds many counts of this clone. The CDR3 goes on 3 residues after the read ends, and that part is filled in from the germline J gene. The J gene is TRBJ2-1, the V gene TRBV7-9; D remains ambiguous. Between the trimmed V and J ends, which lost 2 bases and 8 bases, there was a span of 4 bases. CDR3 size: 11 residues. CDR1 SEHNR and CDR2 FQNEAQ come from the germline V gene (reference sequence). CDR3 residues: CASSLYHEQFF. CDR3 DNA (partial): TGTGCCAGCAGCTTATATCATGAG.

In this sample, this clone turned up many times. Coverage ceases 3 residues before the CDR3 finishes, and the germline J gene fills in the end. This chain joins TRBV7-3 and TRBJ2-1; unclear D gene. The CDR3 is made up of 13 amino acids. Trimming cost V 2 bases and J 7 bases, with 9 bases left between them. Germline assignment: CDR1 SGHTA and CDR2 FQGTGA. The CDR3 here is CASSLAEFNEQFF. The DNA read from the CDR3 is TGTGCCAGCAGCTTAGCGGAATTTAATGAG.

Many counts were recorded for this clone. The CDR3 goes on 3 residues after the read ends, and that part is filled in from the germline J gene. The chain combines TRBV6-2 or TRBV6-3 with TRBJ2-2, with 9 bases matching TRBD2. Germline-derived CDR1 and CDR2 are MNHEY and SVGEGT. After removal of 5 bases from V and 2 bases from J, the junction contained 3 bases not matched to a gene. The CDR3 is 15 residues long. CDR3 sequence: CASSRTSANTGELFF. The part of the CDR3 DNA that was read is TGTGCCAGCAGTCGGACTAGCGCAAACACCGGGGAG.

The CDR3 DNA, read in part, is TGTGCCAGCAGTGACACCGGGACTAGCGGGGGGAATGAC. It is translated as CASSDTGTSGGND. The whole CDR3 protein is CASSDTGTSGGNDYTF. The gene calls are TRBV6-4 and TRBJ1-2; TRBD1 is a possible D gene (5 bases). The read is 3 residues too short to cover the CDR3 end, so that end is filled in from the germline J gene. The CDR3 has 16 residues. Germline loops: CDR1 MRHNA, CDR2 SNTAGT.

This clone was seen many times. The sequence runs out 3 residues before the end of the CDR3; the remainder is reconstructed from the germline J gene. This sequence joins TRBV24-1 and TRBJ1-4; TRBD1 agrees at 12 bases. The CDR3 totals 16 residues. Germline CDR1 is KGHDR and CDR2 is SFDVKD. J was trimmed by 6 bases and V by 6 bases; bases with no gene match: 7. The CDR3 loop reads CATSRGTGGQYEKLFF. The part of the CDR3 DNA that was read is TGTGCCACCAGTCGCGGGACAGGGGGCCAATATGAAAAA.

This clone was recorded at least ten times. The read terminates 3 residues before the CDR3 end, so the remaining end is supplied by the germline J gene. The chain links TRBV20-1 to TRBJ2-1; TRBD1 agrees at 8 bases. The CDR3 consists of 14 residues. Germline assignment: CDR1 DFQATT and CDR2 SNEGSKA (reference sequence). V shed 3 bases, J shed 7 bases, and the junction held 8 bases outside the gene matches. The CDR3 protein is CSASLPTGVNEQFF. Partial CDR3 DNA: TGCAGTGCTAGCCTCCCGACAGGGGTAAATGAG.

Ten or more counts support this clone. The read terminates 3 residues before the CDR3 end, so the remaining end is supplied by the germline J gene. The chain recombines TRBV7-2 with TRBJ1-5; the match to TRBD1 covers 7 bases. Trimming cost V 3 bases and J 2 bases; bases outside gene matches: 1. CDR1 and CDR2 from the germline V gene are SGHTA and FQGNSA. The CDR3 is 14 residues long. The sequenced part of the CDR3 DNA is TGTGCCAGCAGCTTGCAGGGGGGCAATCAGCCC. This encodes CASSLQGGNQP. The entire CDR3 protein is CASSLQGGNQPQHF.

This clone has a count of ten or more. CDR3 sequence reads: CASSRGQGAINSPLHF. The covered CDR3 bases are TGTGCCAGCAGTAGGGGACAGGGGGCGATTAATTCACCC. The genes are TRBV2 and TRBJ1-6; 12 bases agree with TRBD1. From the germline J gene comes the end of the CDR3, since the read stops 3 residues before it. Germline assignment: CDR1 SNHLY and CDR2 FYNNEI. The CDR3 totals 16 residues. V shed 5 bases and J 6 bases; nucleotides not matched to a gene: 5.

This clone was recorded many times. The read ends 3 residues early relative to the CDR3; the germline J gene fills the gap. The gene calls are TRBV4-2 and TRBJ1-4; the match to TRBD1 covers 7 bases. This CDR3 contains 16 residues. The trim removed 1 base at V and 7 bases at J, leaving 9 bases unmatched. Germline V lookup: CDR1 LGHNA, CDR2 YNFKEQ. CDR3 bases read: TGTGCCAGCAGCCAAGCGCGCGGGCAGGGGGGTGAAAAA. It codes for CASSQARGQGGEK. The whole CDR3 sequence is CASSQARGQGGEKLFF.

This clone came up many times. The CDR3 end lies 3 residues beyond the end of the read and is filled in from the germline J gene. J is TRBJ1-2 and V is TRBV7-9, with a tentative D call TRBD1 (6 bases). V lost 2 bases, J lost 3 bases, and 7 bases lay in between. Germline CDR1 reads SEHNR; CDR2 reads FQNEAQ (reference sequence). There are 13 residues in the CDR3. CDR3 DNA, as far as it was read: TGTGCCAGCAGCTTACCAGGGGACTATGGC. This encodes CASSLPGDYG. The CDR3 reads in full as CASSLPGDYGYTF.

This clone was counted many times. The CDR3 extends 3 residues past the end of the read, so its final part is completed from the germline J gene. V and J are TRBV20-1 and TRBJ2-7; TRBD2 is a possible D gene (6 bases). Germline CDR1 and CDR2: DFQATT and SNEGSKA (reference sequence). Trimming cost V 0 bases and J 1 base, with 16 bases left between them. The CDR3 extends over 16 amino acids. Incomplete CDR3 DNA: TGCAGTGCTAGAGACCCCCTATTAGCGGCTTCCTACGAG. This gives the protein CSARDPLLAASYE. The full CDR3 sequence reads CSARDPLLAASYEQYF.

This clone was counted many times. The sequence runs out 3 residues before the end of the CDR3; the remainder is reconstructed from the germline J gene. V is TRBV5-1 and J is TRBJ1-3; D not certain. Trimming took off 0 bases at V and 3 bases at J, with 4 bases between the two ends. This CDR3 spans 13 amino acids. From germline, CDR1 is SGHRS and CDR2 YFSETQ. The CDR3 DNA, read in part, is TGCGCCAGCAGCTTGGAGGGTGGAAACACC. It translates to CASSLEGGNT. The CDR3, in full, reads CASSLEGGNTIYF.

Ten or more counts support this clone. The CDR3 end is not reached by the read, which stops 3 residues before it; the germline J gene fills it in. The V and J genes are TRBV20-1 and TRBJ2-7; 8 bases match TRBD1. Germline CDR1 is DFQATT and CDR2 is SNEGSKA (reference sequence). This CDR3 has 16 amino acids. V was pared by 0 bases and J by 3 bases, with 10 bases of the junction left unmatched. The covered CDR3 bases are TGCAGTGCTAGAGATTCGTCGGGACAGGCACTCTACGAG. Translation gives CSARDSSGQALYE. The entire CDR3 sequence reads CSARDSSGQALYEQYF.

The CDR3 spells CASSNRDWYQETQYF. Partial CDR3 DNA: TGTGCCAGCAGCAACCGGGACTGGTACCAAGAGACC. The chain joins TRBV7-6 to TRBJ2-5; possibly TRBD2 for D (6 bases). Read coverage stops 3 residues before the CDR3 terminus; the germline J gene supplies the remainder. Per the germline V gene, CDR1 is SGHVS and CDR2 is FNYEAQ. The CDR3 is 15 amino acids. Trimming stripped 5 bases from V and 0 bases from J, with 13 bases between.

This clone was seen repeatedly, ten times or more. The read falls 3 residues short of the CDR3 end, and the missing part is taken from the germline J gene. This chain links TRBV10-3 with TRBJ1-1, with 7 bases lining up with TRBD1. CDR1 ENHRY and CDR2 SYGVKD come from the germline V gene. This CDR3 region has 13 residues. V lost 11 bases to trimming and J lost 1 base; unmatched junction nucleotides: 7. The sequenced CDR3 bases are TGTGCCGCCGCTGGGACAGAGAACACTGAA. The encoded protein is CAAAGTENTE. The whole CDR3 protein is CAAAGTENTEAFF.

This clone was counted ten times or more. The CDR3 end falls 3 residues outside the read, so it is completed with the germline J gene. This chain links TRBV12-3 or TRBV12-4 with TRBJ1-1, with 7 bases aligning to TRBD1. The CDR3 runs 15 residues. J was trimmed by 1 base and V by 4 bases; bases with no gene match: 6. CDR3 DNA, as far as it was read: TGTGCCAGCAGTTCTGCCGGGACAGCGAACACTGAA. Amino acid sequence: CASSSAGTANTE. The full-length CDR3 reads as CASSSAGTANTEAFF.

This clone was counted at least ten times. The read halts 3 residues ahead of the CDR3 end, with the missing end drawn from the germline J gene. The J gene is TRBJ1-2, the V gene TRBV20-1, with D hard to call. The CDR3 has 11 residues. The V end lost 8 bases, the J end lost 1 base, and 8 bases lay between the germline ends. Per the germline V gene, CDR1 is DFQATT and CDR2 is SNEGSKA (reference sequence). CDR3 residues: CSSQVNYGYTF. CDR3 DNA (partial): TGCAGTTCGCAGGTTAACTATGGC.

This clone was found many times. The read gets to within 3 residues of the CDR3 end, and the germline J gene fills in the rest. The chain is built from TRBV11-1 and TRBJ2-2; perhaps TRBD1 as D (5 bases). This CDR3 has 13 amino acids. The germline CDR1 and CDR2 sequences are SGHAT and FQDESV (reference sequence). The sequenced part of the CDR3 DNA is TGTGCCAGCAGCCCCGACAGCTCCTACGAG. This sequence encodes CASSPDSSYE. Given in full, the CDR3 is CASSPDSSYELFF.